The sequence of this TCR beta chain was determined in a study of blood T cells in healthy people across ages. Then a second PCR, running roughly 7 to 12 cycles, was carried out with a sample-barcoded 5' primer and a J-beta primer mix. TCRdb redid the calling of the 5' RACE reads with MiXCR, one entry per CDR3 protein. This table has roughly 1.6 million distinct CDR3 sequences, about 31% appearing once. After removal of 5 bases from V and 13 bases from J, the junction contained 14 bases not matched to a gene. Germline V gene lookup returns CDR1 SEHNR and CDR2 FQNEAQ (reference sequence). CDR3 size: 14 residues.

This TCR derives from a woman between 25 and 40 years old in good health. The rearrangement joins TRBV7-9 to TRBJ2-4, with 7 positions matching TRBD1. Sample: blood. This CDR3 reads CASSLHRGQEAQYF. CDR3 in DNA: TGTGCCAGCAGCCTTCACAGGGGTCAAGAGGCCCAGTACTTC.